What follows are 16 T cell receptor beta chains derived from one specimen sequenced in a study of Ad26.COV2.S vaccination and SARS-CoV-2 variants (dated by TCRdb to 2020 to 2022). Library construction relied on the immunoSEQ multiplex PCR assay. Held by TCRdb, this immuneACCESS table contains in-frame sequences only and omits some clones. Under half of the omission traces to an unresolved V gene where checked; the cause of the rest is unknown. This sample has roughly 700,000 clones in its table, and more than 80% of those were observed once. Approximately 1.5% of the sample goes to the ten largest clones. This specimen's treatment or condition label, per the study, means: around 19 received Ad26.COV2.S at low or high dose, single or two shots; 5 received placebo; per-sample allocation not given. For vaccine and placebo recipients, the sequenced repertoires came from samples collected on day 63 after the first injection.

This sample comprised peripheral blood, obtained in a trial of Ad26.COV2.S vaccine versus placebo. These receptors all stem from a person aged 18-60 years who received the Ad26.COV2.S COVID-19 vaccine or a placebo.

The chain links TRBV5-1 to TRBJ2-2; the D is unclear. CDR3 length equals 13 residues. Germline lookup yields CDR1 SGHRS and CDR2 YFSETQ. Trimming pared 2 bases from V and 1 base from J, leaving 3 bases between. CDR3 in amino acids: CASSFQNTGELFF. In DNA, the CDR3 is TGCGCCAGCAGCTTCCAGAACACCGGGGAGCTGTTTTTT.

This sequence joins TRBV19 and TRBJ1-3; the D is unclear. The length of the CDR3 is 15 residues. The V end lost 5 bases, the J end lost 4 bases, and 15 bases lay between the germline ends. Germline V gene sequence: CDR1 LNHDA, CDR2 SQIVND (reference sequence). The DNA of the CDR3 is TGTGCCAGTAGTCCCCTTCTGGGGTACGGAAACACCATATATTTT. Its protein product is CASSPLLGYGNTIYF.

The chain is built from TRBV29-1 and TRBJ1-1; TRBD1 might be the D (5 bases). V lost 7 bases, J lost 0 bases, and 12 bases lay in between. The germline V gene encodes CDR1 SQVTM and CDR2 ANQGSEA. The CDR3 covers 13 residues. CDR3 nucleotides: TGCAGCGCCCGACAGACGATGAACACTGAAGCTTTCTTT. It codes for CSARQTMNTEAFF.

The table lists this clone with a count of one. This same CDR3 is encoded by further DNA sequences in the sample. The rearrangement joins TRBV27 to TRBJ2-7, with TRBD1 identical over 9 bases. The germline CDR1 and CDR2 sequences are MNHEY and SMNVEV (reference sequence). Unmatched junction bases numbered 4, after V lost 4 bases and J lost 3 bases. This CDR3 spans 14 amino acids. CDR3 in amino acids: CASSSRTGVYEQYF. The CDR3 DNA is TGTGCCAGCAGTTCTAGGACAGGGGTCTACGAGCAGTACTTC.

This chain links TRBV5-1 with TRBJ1-4, with 7 bases lining up with TRBD1. V dropped 4 bases and J dropped 8; count of bases not matched to a gene: 11. The CDR3 length is 15 residues. Germline CDR1 SGHRS, CDR2 YFSETQ. Written as DNA, the CDR3 is TGCGCCAGCAGCCTGGAGGGACAGAACAACGAAAAACTGTTTTTT. Translation gives CASSLEGQNNEKLFF.

V and J are TRBV27 and TRBJ1-6; weak D call: TRBD1 (6 bases). The CDR3 extends over 14 amino acids. Germline V gene data show CDR1 as MNHEY and CDR2 as SMNVEV (reference sequence). The V and J ends lost 0 bases and 8 bases respectively, with 8 bases between them. The CDR3 region has the DNA TGTGCCAGCAGTTTATCGGGGGGGCATTCACCCCTCCACTTT. As protein: CASSLSGGHSPLHF.

The J gene is TRBJ1-1, the V gene TRBV19; a possible D gene is TRBD1 (5 bases). V lost 3 bases and J lost 12, with 11 bases in between. The germline gives CDR1 LNHDA, CDR2 SQIVND (reference sequence). The CDR3 covers 11 residues. CDR3 amino acids: CASSIGQGPFF. The CDR3 coding sequence is TGTGCCAGTAGTATCGGGCAGGGACCTTTCTTT. Looking up the rest from reference TRBV19 and TRBJ1-1 gives the full variable domain: DGGITQSPKYLFRKEGQNVTLSCEQNLNHDAMYWYRQDPGQGLRLIYYSQIVNDFQKGDIAEGYSVSREKKESFPLTVTSAQKNPTAFYLCASSIGQGPFFGQGTRLTVV.

The V and J genes are TRBV18 and TRBJ2-7; D uncertain. The ends were cut back, 3 bases at V and 0 bases at J, with 12 bases in the middle. This CDR3 comprises 15 residues. CDR1 and CDR2 from the germline V gene are KGHSH and LQKENI. The CDR3 nucleotides read TGTGCCAGCTCACCCCGGACGGCCAGCTCCTACGAGCAGTACTTC. Its translation: CASSPRTASSYEQYF.

The chain links TRBV5-1 to TRBJ2-1; TRBD2 aligns across 16 bases. Germline V gene sequence: CDR1 SGHRS, CDR2 YFSETQ. This CDR3 has 17 amino acids. The V segment lost 3 bases and the J segment 8 bases; nucleotides outside the gene matches: 8. The DNA for the CDR3 is TGCGCCAGCAGCTCCTTGGGACTAGCGGGAGGGGGGGATGAGCAGTTCTTC. This gives the protein CASSSLGLAGGGDEQFF.

In nucleotides, the CDR3 is TGTGCCAGCTCACCCGGGATTAACACCGGGGAGCTGTTTTTT. It codes for CASSPGINTGELFF. This chain joins TRBV18 and TRBJ2-2, with a tentative D call TRBD2 (5 bases). Germline V gene data show CDR1 as KGHSH and CDR2 as LQKENI. CDR3 size: 14 residues. The V end was cut by 3 bases, the J end by 2 bases, with 7 bases between.

This clone was observed once. V usage is TRBV10-3 and J usage is TRBJ2-7; 13 positions agree with TRBD2. J lost 7 bases, V lost 10 bases, and 13 bases had no gene match. This CDR3 region has 15 residues. Looked up from germline, CDR1 is ENHRY and CDR2 is SYGVKD. CDR3 sequence (DNA): TGTGCCACCACTAGCGGGAGGGCCCCTCTGGGGGAGCAGTACTTC. Its translation is CATTSGRAPLGEQYF.

V is TRBV2 and J is TRBJ2-1; either TRBD1 or TRBD2 may fit D (5 bases each). V was trimmed by 7 bases and J by 1 base, leaving 11 bases between them. This CDR3 region has 14 residues. The germline CDR1 and CDR2 sequences are SNHLY and FYNNEI. CDR3 residues: CASIPGASYNEQFF. CDR3 nucleotide sequence: TGTGCCAGCATTCCCGGGGCGTCCTACAATGAGCAGTTCTTC. The entire variable domain, with the rest obtained from reference TRBV2 and TRBJ2-1, is as follows: EPEVTQTPSHQVTQMGQEVILRCVPISNHLYFYWYRQILGQKVEFLVSFYNNEISEKSEIFDDQFSVERPDGSNFTLKIRSTKLEDSAMYFCASIPGASYNEQFFGPGTRLTVL.

The genes are TRBV5-1 and TRBJ2-4, with 9 positions matching TRBD1. The CDR3 contains 18 residues. Germline lookup yields CDR1 SGHRS and CDR2 YFSETQ. V trimming: 5 bases; J trimming: 0 bases; junction bases outside the gene matches: 12. In nucleotides, the CDR3 is TGCGCCAGCAGGCAACCGGGACAGGGACCTATAGCCAAAAACATTCAGTACTTC. Its protein is CASRQPGQGPIAKNIQYF.

The chain has TRBV30 and TRBJ2-5; TRBD2 aligns across 10 bases. Trimming took 0 bases from V and 4 from J; bases not matched to a gene: 5. The CDR3 is made up of 15 amino acids. Per the germline V gene, CDR1 is GTSNPN and CDR2 is SVGIG (reference sequence). Written as DNA, the CDR3 is TGTGCCTGGAGTGTGGGTCTAGCGGGAGCAGAGACCCAGTACTTC. This codes for CAWSVGLAGAETQYF.

This chain uses TRBV5-6 with TRBJ1-4; D call uncertain. V lost 2 bases and J lost 3, with 5 bases in between. This CDR3 region has 13 residues. The germline gives CDR1 SGHDT, CDR2 YYEEEE. CDR3 region: CASSFQANEKLFF. The CDR3 DNA reads TGTGCCAGCAGCTTTCAGGCTAATGAAAAACTGTTTTTT.

This chain joins TRBV30 and TRBJ1-1, with TRBD1 as a possible D gene (5 bases). V was cut by 7 bases and J by 5 bases, with 11 bases left in between. The CDR3 consists of 11 residues. Per the germline V gene, CDR1 is GTSNPN and CDR2 is SVGIG (reference sequence). For the CDR3, the DNA is TGTGCCTCGGGGGAGGGGACTGAAGCTTTCTTT. Its translation is CASGEGTEAFF.